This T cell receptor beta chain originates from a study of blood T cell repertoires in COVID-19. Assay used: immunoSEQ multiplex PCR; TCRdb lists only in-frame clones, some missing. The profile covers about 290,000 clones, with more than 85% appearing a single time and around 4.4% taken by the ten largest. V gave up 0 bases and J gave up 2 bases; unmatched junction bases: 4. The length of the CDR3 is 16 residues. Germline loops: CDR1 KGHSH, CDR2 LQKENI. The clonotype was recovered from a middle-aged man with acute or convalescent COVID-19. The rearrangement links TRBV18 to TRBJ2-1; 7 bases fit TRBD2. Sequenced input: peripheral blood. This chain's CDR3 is CASSPPSGGTYNEQFF. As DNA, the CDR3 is TGTGCCAGCTCACCACCATCGGGGGGAACCTACAATGAGCAGTTCTTC. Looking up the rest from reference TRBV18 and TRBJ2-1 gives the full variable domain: NAGVMQNPRHLVRRRGQEARLRCSPMKGHSHVYWYRQLPEEGLKFMVYLQKENIIDESGMPKERFSAEFPKEGPSILRIQQVVRGDSAAYFCASSPPSGGTYNEQFFGPGTRLTVL.